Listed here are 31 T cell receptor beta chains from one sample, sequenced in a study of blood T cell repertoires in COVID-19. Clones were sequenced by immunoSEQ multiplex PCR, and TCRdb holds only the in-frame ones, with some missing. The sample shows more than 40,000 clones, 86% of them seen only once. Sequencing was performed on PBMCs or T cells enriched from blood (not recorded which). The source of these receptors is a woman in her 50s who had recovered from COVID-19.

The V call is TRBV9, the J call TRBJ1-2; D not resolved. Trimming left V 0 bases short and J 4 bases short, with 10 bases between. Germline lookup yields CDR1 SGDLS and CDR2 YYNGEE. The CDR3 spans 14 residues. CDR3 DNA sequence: TGTGCCAGCAGCGTAGAGCTGGGGAGCTATGGCTACACCTTC. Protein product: CASSVELGSYGYTF.

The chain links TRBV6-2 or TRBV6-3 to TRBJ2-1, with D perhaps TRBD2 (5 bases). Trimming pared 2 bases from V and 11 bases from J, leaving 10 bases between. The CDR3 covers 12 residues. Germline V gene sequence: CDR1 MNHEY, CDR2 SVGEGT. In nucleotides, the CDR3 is TGTGCCAGCAGTTACGGGGAGCCCAAGCAGTTCTTC. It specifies CASSYGEPKQFF.

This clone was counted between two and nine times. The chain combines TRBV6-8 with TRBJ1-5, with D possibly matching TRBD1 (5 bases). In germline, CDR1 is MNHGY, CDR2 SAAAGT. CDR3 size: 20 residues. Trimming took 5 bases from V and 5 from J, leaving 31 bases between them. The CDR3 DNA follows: TGTGCCAGCAGTCATATAAACCCGGGTTTTGGCGCAGGGCTGTATCAGCCCCAGCATTTT. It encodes CASSHINPGFGAGLYQPQHF.

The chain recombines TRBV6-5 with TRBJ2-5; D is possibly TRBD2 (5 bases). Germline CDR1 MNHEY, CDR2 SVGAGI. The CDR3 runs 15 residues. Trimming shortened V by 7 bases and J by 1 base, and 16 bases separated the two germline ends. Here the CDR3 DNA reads TGTGCCAGCACCACAAGCGGAGCAGGCCAAGAGACCCAGTACTTC. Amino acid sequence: CASTTSGAGQETQYF.

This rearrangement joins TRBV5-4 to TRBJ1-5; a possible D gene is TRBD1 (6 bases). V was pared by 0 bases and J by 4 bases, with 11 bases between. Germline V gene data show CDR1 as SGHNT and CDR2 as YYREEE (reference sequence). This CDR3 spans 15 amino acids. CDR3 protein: CASSLGARGNQPQHF. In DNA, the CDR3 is TGTGCCAGCAGCTTGGGTGCCAGGGGAAATCAGCCCCAGCATTTT.

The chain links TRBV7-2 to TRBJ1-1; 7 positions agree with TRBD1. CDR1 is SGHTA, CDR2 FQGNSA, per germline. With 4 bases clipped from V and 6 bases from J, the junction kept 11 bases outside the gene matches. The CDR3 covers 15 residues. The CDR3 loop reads CASSSLLGGSAEAFF. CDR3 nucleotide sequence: TGTGCCAGCAGCTCTCTTCTAGGGGGCTCCGCTGAAGCTTTCTTT.

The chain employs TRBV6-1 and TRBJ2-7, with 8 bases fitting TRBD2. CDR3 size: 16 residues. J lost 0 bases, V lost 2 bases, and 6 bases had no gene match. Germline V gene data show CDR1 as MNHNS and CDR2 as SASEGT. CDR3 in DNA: TGTGCCAGCAGTGAACACGGACTAGCCAGCTCCTACGAGCAGTACTTC. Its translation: CASSEHGLASSYEQYF.

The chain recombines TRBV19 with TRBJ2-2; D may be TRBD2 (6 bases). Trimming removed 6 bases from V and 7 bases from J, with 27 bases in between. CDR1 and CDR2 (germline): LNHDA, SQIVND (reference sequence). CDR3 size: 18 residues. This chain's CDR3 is CASRGSRRARGRGGELFF. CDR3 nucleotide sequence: TGTGCCAGTAGAGGGAGTAGGCGGGCGCGGGGTCGTGGCGGGGAGCTGTTTTTT.

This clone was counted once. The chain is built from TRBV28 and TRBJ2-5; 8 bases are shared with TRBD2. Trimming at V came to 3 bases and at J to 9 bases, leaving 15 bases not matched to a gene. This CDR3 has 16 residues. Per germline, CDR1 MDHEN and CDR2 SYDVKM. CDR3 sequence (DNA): TGTGCCAGCAGTTTTTATCCCTCAAGCGGGAGAGGGGCCCAGTACTTC. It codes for CASSFYPSSGRGAQYF.

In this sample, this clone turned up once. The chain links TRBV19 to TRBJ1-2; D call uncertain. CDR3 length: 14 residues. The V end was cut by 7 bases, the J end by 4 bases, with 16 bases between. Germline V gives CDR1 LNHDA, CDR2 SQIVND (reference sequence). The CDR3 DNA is TGTGCCAGTAACTCCCGAGGGCCCCCCTATGGCTACACCTTC. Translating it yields CASNSRGPPYGYTF.

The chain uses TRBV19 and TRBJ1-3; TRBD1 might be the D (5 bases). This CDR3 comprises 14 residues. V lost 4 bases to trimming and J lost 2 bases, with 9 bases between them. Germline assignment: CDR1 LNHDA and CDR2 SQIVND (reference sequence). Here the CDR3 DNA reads TGTGCCAGTAGTAGGGGGGAGACTGGAAACACCATATATTTT. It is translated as CASSRGETGNTIYF.

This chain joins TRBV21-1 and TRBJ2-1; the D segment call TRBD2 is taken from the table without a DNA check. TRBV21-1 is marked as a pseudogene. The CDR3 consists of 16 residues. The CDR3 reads CASSKEESTIYNEQFF. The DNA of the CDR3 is TGTGCCAGCAGCAAAGAGGAGAGTACGATTTACAATGAGCAGTTCTTC.

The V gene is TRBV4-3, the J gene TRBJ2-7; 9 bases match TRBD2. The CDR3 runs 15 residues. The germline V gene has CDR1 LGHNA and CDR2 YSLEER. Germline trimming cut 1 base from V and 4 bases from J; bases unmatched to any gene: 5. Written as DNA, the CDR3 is TGCGCCAGCAGCCAAGGGAGGACTAGCGTTTACGAGCAGTACTTC. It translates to CASSQGRTSVYEQYF.

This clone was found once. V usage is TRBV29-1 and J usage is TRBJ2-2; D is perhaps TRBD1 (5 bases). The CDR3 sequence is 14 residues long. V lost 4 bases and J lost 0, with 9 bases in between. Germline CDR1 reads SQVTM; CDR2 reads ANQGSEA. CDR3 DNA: TGCAGCGTTGCACAGGATACGAACACCGGGGAGCTGTTTTTT. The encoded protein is CSVAQDTNTGELFF.

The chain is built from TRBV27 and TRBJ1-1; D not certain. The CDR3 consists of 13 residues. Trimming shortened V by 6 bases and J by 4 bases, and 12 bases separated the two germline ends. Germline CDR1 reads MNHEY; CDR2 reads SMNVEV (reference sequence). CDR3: CASRTSGSTEAFF. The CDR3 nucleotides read TGTGCCAGCAGGACCTCGGGAAGCACTGAAGCTTTCTTT.

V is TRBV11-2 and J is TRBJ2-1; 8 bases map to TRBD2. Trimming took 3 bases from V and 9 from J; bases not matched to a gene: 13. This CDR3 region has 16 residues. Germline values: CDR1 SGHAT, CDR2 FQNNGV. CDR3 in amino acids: CASSFLPSGSFGEQFF. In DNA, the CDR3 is TGTGCCAGCAGCTTTCTTCCCAGCGGGAGTTTCGGTGAGCAGTTCTTC.

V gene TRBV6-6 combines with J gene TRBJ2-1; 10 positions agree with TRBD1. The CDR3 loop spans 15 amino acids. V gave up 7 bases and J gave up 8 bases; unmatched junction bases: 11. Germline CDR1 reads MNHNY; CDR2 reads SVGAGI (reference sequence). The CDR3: CASNPRDRGEYEQFF. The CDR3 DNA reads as TGTGCCAGCAATCCCCGGGACAGGGGAGAATATGAGCAGTTCTTC.

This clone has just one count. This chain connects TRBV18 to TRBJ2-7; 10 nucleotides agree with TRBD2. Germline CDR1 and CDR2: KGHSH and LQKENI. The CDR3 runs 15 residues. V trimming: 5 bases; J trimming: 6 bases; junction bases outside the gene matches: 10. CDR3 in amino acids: CASSTAQRGGGEQYF. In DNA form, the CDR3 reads TGTGCCAGCTCAACTGCGCAGCGGGGGGGCGGCGAGCAGTACTTC.

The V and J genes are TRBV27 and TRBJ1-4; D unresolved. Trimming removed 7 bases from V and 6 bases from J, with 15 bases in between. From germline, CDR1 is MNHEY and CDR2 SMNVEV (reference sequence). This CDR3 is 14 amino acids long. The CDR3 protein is CASKYEGAYEKLFF. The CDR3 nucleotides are TGTGCCAGCAAATACGAGGGAGCCTATGAAAAACTGTTTTTT.

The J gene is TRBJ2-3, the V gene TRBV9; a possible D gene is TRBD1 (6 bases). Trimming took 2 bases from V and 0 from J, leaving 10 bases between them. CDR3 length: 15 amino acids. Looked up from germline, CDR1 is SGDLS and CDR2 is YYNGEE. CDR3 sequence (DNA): TGTGCCAGCAGCGTCTCGACAGGTAGCACAGATACGCAGTATTTT. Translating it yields CASSVSTGSTDTQYF. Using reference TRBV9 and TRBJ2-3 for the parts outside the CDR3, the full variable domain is DSGVTQTPKHLITATGQRVTLRCSPRSGDLSVYWYQQSLDQGLQFLIQYYNGEERAKGNILERFSAQQFPDLHSELNLSSLELGDSALYFCASSVSTGSTDTQYFGPGTRLTVL.

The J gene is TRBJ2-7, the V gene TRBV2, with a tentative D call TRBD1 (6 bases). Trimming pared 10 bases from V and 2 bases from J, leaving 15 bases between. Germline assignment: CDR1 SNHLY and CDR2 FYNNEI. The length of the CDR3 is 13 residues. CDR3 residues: CANSRGSAYEQYF. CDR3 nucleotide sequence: TGTGCCAACTCCAGGGGATCAGCCTACGAGCAGTACTTC. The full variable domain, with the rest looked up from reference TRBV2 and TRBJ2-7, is EPEVTQTPSHQVTQMGQEVILRCVPISNHLYFYWYRQILGQKVEFLVSFYNNEISEKSEIFDDQFSVERPDGSNFTLKIRSTKLEDSAMYFCANSRGSAYEQYFGPGTRLTVT.

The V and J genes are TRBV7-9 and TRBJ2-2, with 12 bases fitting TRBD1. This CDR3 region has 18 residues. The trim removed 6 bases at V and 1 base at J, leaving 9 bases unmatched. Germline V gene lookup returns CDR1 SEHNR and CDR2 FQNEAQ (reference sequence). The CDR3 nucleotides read TGTGCCAGCAGACCGAGGGACAGGGGGCCGTTGAACACCGGGGAGCTGTTTTTT. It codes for CASRPRDRGPLNTGELFF.

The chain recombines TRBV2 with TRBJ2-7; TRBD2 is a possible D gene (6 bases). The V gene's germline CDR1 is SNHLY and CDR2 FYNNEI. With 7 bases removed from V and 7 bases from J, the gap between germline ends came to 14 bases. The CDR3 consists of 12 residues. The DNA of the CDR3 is TGTGCCAGCACCGACGACGGGGGTGAGCAGTACTTC. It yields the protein CASTDDGGEQYF.

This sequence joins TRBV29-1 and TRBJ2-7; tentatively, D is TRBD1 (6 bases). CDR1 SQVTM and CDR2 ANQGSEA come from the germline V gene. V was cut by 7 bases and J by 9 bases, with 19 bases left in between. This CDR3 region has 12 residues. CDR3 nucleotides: TGCAGCGGTGCAGACATCGGACAGCCGCAGTACTTC. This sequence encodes CSGADIGQPQYF.

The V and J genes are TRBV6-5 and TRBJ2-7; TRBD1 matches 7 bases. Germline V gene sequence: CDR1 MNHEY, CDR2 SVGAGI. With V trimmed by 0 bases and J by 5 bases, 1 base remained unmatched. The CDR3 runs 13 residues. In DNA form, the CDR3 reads TGTGCCAGCAGTTACTCTCAGGGGGACGAGCAGTACTTC. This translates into CASSYSQGDEQYF.

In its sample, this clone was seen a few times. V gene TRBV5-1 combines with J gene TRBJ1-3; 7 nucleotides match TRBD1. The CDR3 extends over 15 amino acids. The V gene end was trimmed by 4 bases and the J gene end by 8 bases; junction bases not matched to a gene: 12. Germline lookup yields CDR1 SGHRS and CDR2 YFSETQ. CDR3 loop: CASSIRQGPGDTIYF. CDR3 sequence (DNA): TGCGCCAGCAGCATCCGACAGGGCCCGGGGGACACCATATATTTT.

The CDR3 loop is CASSYGGEAFF. The DNA of the CDR3 is TGTGCCAGCAGTTACGGGGGGGAAGCTTTCTTT. This rearrangement joins TRBV6-2 or TRBV6-3 to TRBJ1-1; D is possibly TRBD1 (5 bases). Germline CDR1 and CDR2: MNHEY and SVGEGT. The V gene lost 2 bases and the J gene lost 8 bases, with 6 bases spanning the gap. The CDR3 is 11 residues long.

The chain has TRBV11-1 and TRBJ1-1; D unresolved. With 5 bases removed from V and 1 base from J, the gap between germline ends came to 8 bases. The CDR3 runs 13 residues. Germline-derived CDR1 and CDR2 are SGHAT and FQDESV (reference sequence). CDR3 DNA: TGTGCCAGCAGCCCAGACACGAACACTGAAGCTTTCTTT. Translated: CASSPDTNTEAFF.

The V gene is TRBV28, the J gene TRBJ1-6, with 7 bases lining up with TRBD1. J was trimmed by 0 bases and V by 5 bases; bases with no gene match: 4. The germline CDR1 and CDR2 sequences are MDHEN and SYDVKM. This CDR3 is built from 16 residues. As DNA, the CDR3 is TGTGCCAGCAGTCCACAGGGGAGCTCCTATAATTCACCCCTCCACTTT. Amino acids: CASSPQGSSYNSPLHF. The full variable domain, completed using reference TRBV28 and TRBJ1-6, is DVKVTQSSRYLVKRTGEKVFLECVQDMDHENMFWYRQDPGLGLRLIYFSYDVKMKEKGDIPEGYSVSREKKERFSLILESASTNQTSMYLCASSPQGSSYNSPLHFGNGTRLTVT.

CDR3 in amino acids: CAISEGTSGVNEQFF. In DNA, the CDR3 is TGTGCCATCAGTGAGGGGACTAGCGGGGTAAATGAGCAGTTCTTC. The chain combines TRBV10-3 with TRBJ2-1; 13 nucleotides match TRBD2. Germline values: CDR1 ENHRY, CDR2 SYGVKD. The trim removed 2 bases at V and 7 bases at J, leaving 2 bases unmatched. This CDR3 comprises 15 residues.

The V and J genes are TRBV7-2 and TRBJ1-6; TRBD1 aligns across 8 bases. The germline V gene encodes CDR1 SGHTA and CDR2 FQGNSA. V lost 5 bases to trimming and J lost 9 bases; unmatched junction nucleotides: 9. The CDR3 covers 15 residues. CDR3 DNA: TGTGCCAGCAGCCCAAGACAGGGGCAGGGTTCACCCCTCCACTTT. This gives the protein CASSPRQGQGSPLHF.